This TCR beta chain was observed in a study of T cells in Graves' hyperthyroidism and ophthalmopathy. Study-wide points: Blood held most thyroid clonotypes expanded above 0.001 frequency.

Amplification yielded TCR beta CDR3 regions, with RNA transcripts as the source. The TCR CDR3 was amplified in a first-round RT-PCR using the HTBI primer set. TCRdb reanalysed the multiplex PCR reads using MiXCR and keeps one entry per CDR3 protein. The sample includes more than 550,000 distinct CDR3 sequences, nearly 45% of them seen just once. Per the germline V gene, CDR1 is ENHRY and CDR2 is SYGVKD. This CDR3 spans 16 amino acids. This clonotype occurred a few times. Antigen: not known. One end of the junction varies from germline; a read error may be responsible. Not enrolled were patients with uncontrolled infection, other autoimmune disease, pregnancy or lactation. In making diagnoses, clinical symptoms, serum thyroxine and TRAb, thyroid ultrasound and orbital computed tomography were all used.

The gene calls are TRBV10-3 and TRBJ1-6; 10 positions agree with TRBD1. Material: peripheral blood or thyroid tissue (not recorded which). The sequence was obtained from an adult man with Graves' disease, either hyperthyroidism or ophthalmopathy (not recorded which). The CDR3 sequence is CASSPETGTGASPLHF. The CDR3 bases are TGTGCCAGCAGTCCCGAGACCGGGACAGGGGCTTCACCCCTCCACTTT.